This entry is about one TCR beta chain. Its antigen is as yet unknown. These data come from a study of cytotoxic CD8 clonotypes in ibrutinib-treated CLL. Study information: Among the patients, about a dozen presented as relapsed/refractory and around 16 as treatment-naive; about 17 showed unmutated IGHV. Responses: roughly 25 partial, 2 complete; after median around 70 months, around 15 stayed remitted, roughly 12 progressed. Averaging across samples gave roughly 280,000 productive templates and over 85,000 productive rearrangements.

Generated by immunoSEQ multiplex PCR, the TCRdb table keeps only in-frame clones and is missing some. This sample has 35,000 to 50,000 clones, with 55% to 75% found just once. The germline V gene has CDR1 MNHNS and CDR2 SASEGT. J gave up 8 bases and V 3 bases, and 7 bases lay outside the gene matches. CDR3 length equals 16 residues. Study conclusions and caveats: Progressing patients had sampling times that differed from those of sustained-remission patients.

V is TRBV6-1 and J is TRBJ2-3, with 14 bases lining up with TRBD2. This material consisted of PBMCs, taken after 12 months of ibrutinib treatment. The clonotype was recovered from a human donor with chronic lymphocytic leukemia. The CDR3 bases are TGTGCCAGCAGTGAGGGACTAGCGGGAGTAGTAGGTACGCAGTATTTT. It yields the protein CASSEGLAGVVGTQYF.